This TCR beta chain emerged from a study of blood T cell repertoires in COVID-19 (dated by TCRdb to 2018 to 2021). Study-level background: The collaborator samples originated in the United States, Italy and Spain and spanned the acute and convalescent phases of COVID-19. The material from the prospective study consisted of cDNA or gDNA derived from T cells, B-cell-depleted T cells, or PBMCs. The dataset comprised deeply sampled blood TCRbeta repertoires from subjects exposed to, actively infected with, or recovered from COVID-19. A freely available public database, intended as a resource for researchers studying the immune response to SARS-CoV-2, is where the repertoires were released. The samples were drawn from two sources: the first 160 participants of the ongoing ImmuneRACE study, and over 950 subjects contributed by 6 global collaborators. Sample metadata almost always included a de-identified subject ID, COVID-19 status, age in years and sex. Where available, HLA class I and class II types were taken from metadata supplied by the sample provider and were not determined by assay-based typing. What the work shows at the level of the full study, not this receptor alone: The quantity of clinical and demographic metadata differed by source and by participant and was supplied without curation.

According to the germline V gene, CDR1 reads SGDLS and CDR2 reads YYNGEE. The CDR3, cysteine through phenylalanine, is 15 amino acids long. Only CDR3 DNA is held: 45 bases, read in frame from base 1. V trim: 0 bases; J trim: 10 bases; unmatched bases: 11. Turning to this clone: Its binding antigen is unknown. Per-nucleotide qualities are absent, and no much larger clonotype sits a single base away.

Participants in the prospective study were aged roughly 18 to 100 years, lived in under 30 United States geographic areas, and enrolled through a virtual design. In the prospective study, participants were assigned to cohorts based on the clinical history participants reported in a screening survey and a study questionnaire. Mobile phlebotomists in the prospective study collected whole blood, serum and a nasopharyngeal or oropharyngeal swab from every participant. Participants in the prospective study had the option to provide additional blood draws and questionnaires over a 2-month period. Before DNA extraction, blood samples from the prospective study were shipped at room temperature or frozen. TCRbeta CDR3 regions were amplified from genomic DNA using the immunoSEQ Assay, a bias-controlled multiplex PCR. Concerning the study's data processing: The number of nucleated cells in each sample was estimated by amplification of reference gene primers within the assay. To quantify the absolute abundance of each unique TCRbeta CDR3 rearrangement, sequence reads were collapsed and filtered. For each sample, productive Simpson clonality was calculated as the square root of Simpson's diversity index over productive rearrangements. TCRdb provides this immuneACCESS table in a form limited to in-frame rearrangements. Some clones are lacking; in checked studies, under half of them reflect an unresolved V gene, and why the rest are absent is not known. Clone size and V and J calls were adopted from that table, with D and trimming inferred from the DNA. This sample has approximately 250,000 clones in its table, and around 90% of those were observed once. The ten largest make up over 4% of the sample.

This receptor was taken from a woman in her 30s with acute COVID-19. Sequences were obtained from PBMCs or T cells enriched from blood (not recorded which). The chain couples TRBV9 to TRBJ2-3; TRBD2 aligns with 7 central bases. The sequenced DNA: TGTGCCAGCAGCGTAGTTGCTAGCGGAGGGGAGGCGCAGTATTTT. It specifies CASSVVASGGEAQYF.